A selection of T cell receptor beta chains follows, all from one sample in a study of vaccination and CD4 T cells after COVID-19. TCRdb reprocessed the PCR reads via MiXCR and lists one record per CDR3 protein. The sample consists of 13,000 or so distinct CDR3 sequences, about 45% of them appearing once. The antigens of these receptors remain unknown. The sample comprised CD4+ T cells from blood, cultured in vitro. These receptors all stem from a human donor who had recovered from COVID-19. CDR3s include the opening cysteine and the closing phenylalanine or tryptophan. D genes are given only for firm matches. Clone size is stated in some rows and not others, as once, few, many or a class when expanded.

D gene	J gene	V gene	clone size	CDR3 DNA	CDR3 protein
.	TRBJ2-7	TRBV20-1	few	TGCAGTGCTAGAGATCAAGACTACATGTCCTACGAGCAGTACTTC	CSARDQDYMSYEQYF
TRBD2	TRBJ2-3	TRBV4-3	.	TGCGCCAGCAGCCAATGGCTAGCGGGCACAGATACGCAGTATTTT	CASSQWLAGTDTQYF
.	TRBJ1-3	TRBV7-2	.	TGTGCCAGCAGCCGGGGCCAGCTCGCAAACACCATATATTTT	CASSRGQLANTIYF
.	TRBJ1-5	TRBV12-3/TRBV12-4	few	TGTGCCAGCAGTTTAAGTATGTGGCGGCCCCAGCATTTT	CASSLSMWRPQHF
.	TRBJ1-2	TRBV6-1	.	TGTGCCAGCAGGCTCGACAGGAACTATGGCTACACCTTC	CASRLDRNYGYTF
.	TRBJ1-1	TRBV7-9	.	TGTGCCAGCAGCGTTACACCCTCTGGGGCCACTGAAGCTTTCTTT	CASSVTPSGATEAFF
.	TRBJ1-5	TRBV20-1	few	TGCAGTGCTAGAAATAGCAATCAGCCCCAGCATTTT	CSARNSNQPQHF
.	TRBJ2-7	TRBV20-1	.	TGCAGTGCTAGATCGCCCCAGGACCTCTACGAGCAGTACTTC	CSARSPQDLYEQYF
.	TRBJ1-5	TRBV28	once	TGTGCCAGCAGTCGCTTTTATCAGCCCCAGCATTTT	CASSRFYQPQHF
.	TRBJ1-4	TRBV10-3	few	TGTGCCAGCAGTTCCGAAGGAGTGTTTTTT	CASSSEGVFF
TRBD2	TRBJ2-7	TRBV6-5	few	TGTGCCAGCAGTTACAGTGCGGGAGGTTTCTCCTACGAGCAGTACTTC	CASSYSAGGFSYEQYF
.	TRBJ2-3	TRBV7-3	.	TGTGCCAGCAGCCGGACCTCCGCTCAGGATACGCAGTATTTT	CASSRTSAQDTQYF
TRBD1	TRBJ1-1	TRBV11-3	few	TGTGCCAGCACTGCCGAGACAGGGAATGAAGCTTTCTTT	CASTAETGNEAFF
.	TRBJ2-7	TRBV12-3/TRBV12-4	.	TGTGCCAGCAGTCCCCAAGTCTCCTACGAGCAGTACTTC	CASSPQVSYEQYF
TRBD2	TRBJ2-3	TRBV7-9	.	TGTGCCAGCAGCTTAAACGGACTAGCGGGAAGATCAGATACGCAGTATTTT	CASSLNGLAGRSDTQYF
.	TRBJ2-5	TRBV20-1	.	TGCAGTGCTAGAGATCTGGACACCCAAGAGACCCAGTACTTC	CSARDLDTQETQYF
.	TRBJ2-3	TRBV7-9	.	TGTGCCAGCAGCTTAGAGGGCGGCTCGAGGGATACGCAGTATTTT	CASSLEGGSRDTQYF
.	TRBJ2-2	TRBV11-2	.	TGTGCCAGCAGCCGTGACTGGGGGGAGCTGTTTTTT	CASSRDWGELFF
.	TRBJ1-1	TRBV14	few	TGTGCCAGCAGCCAAAGGCCAGGGGTCACTGAAGCTTTCTTT	CASSQRPGVTEAFF
.	TRBJ2-1	TRBV6-1	.	TGTGCCAGCAGAGGCAATACGATGGATGAGCAGTTCTTC	CASRGNTMDEQFF
.	TRBJ1-1	TRBV10-1	.	TGCGCCAGCAGTGAGTCCCCAGGGTACACTGAAGCTTTCTTT	CASSESPGYTEAFF
.	TRBJ2-3	TRBV21-1	few	TGTGCCAGCAGCAAAACTGGGTCCCCAGATACGCAGTATTTT	CASSKTGSPDTQYF
TRBD2	TRBJ2-5	TRBV28	.	TGTGCCAGCAGTTCGTCAGCGGGAGTACAAGAGACCCAGTACTTC	CASSSSAGVQETQYF
.	TRBJ1-2	TRBV6-2/TRBV6-3	few	TGTGCCAGCAGTCGGGAACAGGGATTCGTTGGCTACACCTTC	CASSREQGFVGYTF
TRBD1	TRBJ1-2	TRBV29-1	.	TGCAGTTTAAGACAGGGAAAGGGAGGCTACACCTTC	CSLRQGKGGYTF
TRBD2	TRBJ2-1	TRBV6-1	.	TGTGCCAGCAGGCAAGCGGGAGGGCCTTACAATGAGCAGTTCTTC	CASRQAGGPYNEQFF
.	TRBJ2-3	TRBV24-1	.	TGTGCCACCAGTGATTTGGGAGGGTTTAGCACAGATACGCAGTATTTT	CATSDLGGFSTDTQYF
.	TRBJ1-2	TRBV20-1	.	TGCAGTGCTAGCCCCCCCTCAGGGGCCCACACCGGTGGCTACACCTTC	CSASPPSGAHTGGYTF
.	TRBJ1-1	TRBV19	.	TGTGCCAGTAGTACGGGGCAGGGGAACACTGAAGCTTTCTTT	CASSTGQGNTEAFF
TRBD1	TRBJ1-4	TRBV7-9	.	TGTGCCAGCAGCTTAGGGTGGACAGGGCGAACTAATGAAAAACTGTTTTTT	CASSLGWTGRTNEKLFF
.	TRBJ2-1	TRBV7-6	.	TGTGCCAGCAGCCCCCGGACTAGTGAGGGGGAGTTCTTC	CASSPRTSEGEFF
.	TRBJ1-1	TRBV11-2	.	TGTGCCAGCAGCCATGGGGCCGCCGCAGGAGCTTTCTTT	CASSHGAAAGAFF
.	TRBJ1-2	TRBV27	.	TGTGCCAGCAGTTTGAACAGTGCAGGAGGCTACACCTTC	CASSLNSAGGYTF
TRBD1	TRBJ1-1	TRBV6-2/TRBV6-3	.	TGTGCCAGCAGTTACAGGGACGGCAGGGGGTCGGCTGAAGCTTTCTTT	CASSYRDGRGSAEAFF
.	TRBJ1-1	TRBV24-1	few	TGTGCCACCAGTGCTAACATGAACACTGAAGCTTTCTTT	CATSANMNTEAFF
TRBD1	TRBJ2-3	TRBV5-4	.	TGTGCCAGCAGCTGGGACAGGTCCCCAAGTACGCAGTATTTT	CASSWDRSPSTQYF